Each of the 14 T cell receptor beta chains below was sequenced from the same sample in a study of T and B cells in COVID-19 patients. BIOMED2 TRB-A/B primer pools were used in multiplex TRB PCR. TCRdb passed the multiplex PCR reads through MiXCR, listing each CDR3 protein once. The top ten hold 20% to 25% of the sample, which has thousands of distinct CDR3 sequences, 25% to 35% seen once. Each TRB amplification used roughly 220-550 ng of genomic DNA from blood. Sequenced: blood. The receptors originated from a human donor with active COVID-19.

The V call is TRBV7-6, the J call TRBJ1-2; 9 bases map to TRBD1. This CDR3 has 13 residues. J lost 6 bases, V lost 7 bases, and 6 bases had no gene match. Looked up from germline, CDR1 is SGHVS and CDR2 is FNYEAQ. The CDR3 is CASNRGQGHGYTF. The CDR3 DNA reads as TGTGCCAGCAACCGGGGACAGGGACATGGCTACACCTTC.

The chain employs TRBV20-1 and TRBJ2-4; D is uncertain. Germline assignment: CDR1 DFQATT and CDR2 SNEGSKA (reference sequence). The CDR3 covers 13 residues. V dropped 0 bases and J dropped 5 bases, with 8 bases sitting between them. CDR3 sequence reads: CSARDTTQNIQYF. DNA of the CDR3: TGCAGTGCTAGAGATACTACCCAAAACATTCAGTACTTC.

This clonotype is labeled as medium-sized (0.01 to 0.1%). The V call is TRBV6-4, the J call TRBJ1-2, with 9 bases identical to TRBD1. CDR1 is MRHNA, CDR2 SNTAGT, per germline. V shed 5 bases, J shed 4 bases, and the junction held 8 bases outside the gene matches. The CDR3 totals 15 residues. In DNA, the CDR3 is TGTGCCAGCAGTCCCGGACAGGGGATTGCCTATGGCTACACCTTC. Translation gives CASSPGQGIAYGYTF.

The chain couples TRBV20-1 to TRBJ2-3, with 7 nucleotides matching TRBD2. Germline loops: CDR1 DFQATT, CDR2 SNEGSKA (reference sequence). V trimming: 5 bases; J trimming: 4 bases; junction bases outside the gene matches: 12. CDR3 length equals 15 residues. The CDR3 DNA reads as TGCAGTGCTTTCGATTCCTCTCGGGGGGCAGATACGCAGTATTTT. Protein sequence: CSAFDSSRGADTQYF.

In this sample, this clonotype is medium-sized. The J gene is TRBJ2-1, the V gene TRBV5-6, with TRBD2 as a possible D gene (6 bases). V lost 1 base to trimming and J lost 4 bases, with 15 bases between them. Germline assignment: CDR1 SGHDT and CDR2 YYEEEE. The CDR3 is made up of 16 amino acids. As DNA, the CDR3 is TGTGCCAGCAGCTTGCCTTCTCGGGGGAGGTACAATGAGCAGTTCTTC. Translated, it gives CASSLPSRGRYNEQFF.

CDR3 sequence reads: CATSRVDRENTEAFF. CDR3 in DNA: TGTGCCACCAGCAGGGTGGACCGTGAGAACACTGAAGCTTTCTTT. V is TRBV15 and J is TRBJ1-1, with D hard to call. Germline loops: CDR1 LNHNV, CDR2 YYDKDF (reference sequence). V was shortened by 3 bases and J by 1 base, with 12 bases between the two germline ends. The CDR3 extends over 15 amino acids. The full variable domain, rest sourced from reference TRBV15 and TRBJ1-1, is DAMVIQNPRYQVTQFGKPVTLSCSQTLNHNVMYWYQQKSSQAPKLLFHYYDKDFNNEADTPDNFQSRRPNTSFCFLDIRSPGLGDTAMYLCATSRVDRENTEAFFGQGTRLTVV.

This sequence joins TRBV4-2 and TRBJ2-3; the match to TRBD2 covers 8 bases. J gave up 0 bases and V 0 bases, and 8 bases lay outside the gene matches. The CDR3 sequence is 18 residues long. The germline CDR1 and CDR2 sequences are LGHNA and YNFKEQ. The CDR3 bases are TGTGCCAGCAGCCAAGATTTCGGGGGGGGGCCAAGCACAGATACGCAGTATTTT. This sequence encodes CASSQDFGGGPSTDTQYF.

This chain links TRBV20-1 with TRBJ2-7, with 10 bases aligning to TRBD2. Germline V gene data show CDR1 as DFQATT and CDR2 as SNEGSKA (reference sequence). The V gene end was trimmed by 0 bases and the J gene end by 2 bases; junction bases not matched to a gene: 10. CDR3 length: 17 amino acids. The CDR3 sequence is CSARDYLAGGLPYEQYF. The DNA of the CDR3 is TGCAGTGCTAGAGACTATTTAGCGGGGGGACTCCCCTACGAGCAGTACTTC.

The gene calls are TRBV5-6 and TRBJ2-5; TRBD2 might be the D (6 bases). Germline CDR1 and CDR2: SGHDT and YYEEEE. The CDR3 runs to 12 residues. Trimming pared 4 bases from V and 7 bases from J, leaving 11 bases between. Here the CDR3 reads CASSLATGTQYF. The CDR3 nucleotides are TGTGCCAGCAGCCTAGCGACCGGGACCCAGTACTTC.

The table lists this clonotype with a few counts. The rearrangement uses TRBV12-3 or TRBV12-4 and TRBJ1-2; D is unresolved. V lost 0 bases to trimming and J lost 5 bases, with 4 bases between them. The CDR3 has 12 residues. CDR3 amino acids: CASSLAGYGYTF. CDR3 nucleotides: TGTGCCAGCAGTTTAGCGGGTTATGGCTACACCTTC.

The table lists this clonotype with a few counts. The chain joins TRBV6-5 to TRBJ1-5; 9 bases are shared with TRBD1. Germline V gene data show CDR1 as MNHEY and CDR2 as SVGAGI. Trimming cost V 6 bases and J 6 bases; bases outside gene matches: 9. The CDR3 totals 15 residues. The CDR3 region is CASRPTGGTGQPQHF. The CDR3 DNA reads TGTGCCAGCAGACCGACAGGGGGAACGGGTCAGCCCCAGCATTTT.

This clonotype was detected only a few times. The germline gene is not matched at one end of the junction; a read error may be the cause. The CDR3 here is CASSRPKETPSF. DNA for the CDR3: TGTGCCAGCAGCCGTCCCAAGGAGACCCCGTCCTTC. V and J are TRBV6-2 or TRBV6-3 and TRBJ2-5, with D unresolved. The CDR3 sequence is 12 residues long. Germline CDR1 reads MNHEY; CDR2 reads SVGEGT.

Only a few counts were recorded for this clonotype. V usage is TRBV6-5 and J usage is TRBJ1-5, with TRBD1 matching over 7 bases. With 6 bases clipped from V and 4 bases from J, the junction kept 3 bases outside the gene matches. Germline values: CDR1 MNHEY, CDR2 SVGAGI. CDR3 length equals 13 residues. DNA of the CDR3: TGTGCCAGCAGAGGGGGACAGAATCAGCCCCAGCATTTT. Protein product: CASRGGQNQPQHF.

This clonotype was recorded a few times. The CDR3 DNA sequence: TGTGCCAGCAGTGTAGGCCCGGGAACCTACGAGCAGTACGTC. It is translated as CASSVGPGTYEQYV. The chain joins TRBV6-1 to TRBJ2-7; weak D call: TRBD2 (5 bases). The CDR3 runs 14 residues. The germline V and J ends were trimmed by 4 bases and 2 bases, with 12 bases remaining between them. Germline CDR1 reads MNHNS; CDR2 reads SASEGT.